Presented here are 24 T cell receptor beta chains from one specimen sequenced in a study of blood T cell repertoires in COVID-19. Only in-frame clones appear in the TCRdb table, and some are missing; sequencing was by immunoSEQ multiplex PCR. The sample records over 200,000 clones, about nine tenths being singletons. The sequenced sample was peripheral blood. Receptors originate from a man in his 60s who had recovered from COVID-19.

The rearrangement joins TRBV7-9 to TRBJ1-3; 7 bases are a match to TRBD1. The CDR3 consists of 17 residues. The junction had 12 bases not matched to a gene; V was cut back by 3 bases and J by 4 bases. CDR1 is SEHNR, CDR2 FQNEAQ, per germline (reference sequence). The DNA of the CDR3 is TGTGCCAGCAGCTTGACCGCAGGGGGACTGAGGGGAAACACCATATATTTT. It yields the protein CASSLTAGGLRGNTIYF.

This rearrangement joins TRBV27 to TRBJ2-2; 8 nucleotides agree with TRBD2. The CDR3 contains 16 residues. CDR1 and CDR2 (germline): MNHEY, SMNVEV (reference sequence). The J segment lost 5 bases and the V segment lost 4 bases, leaving 9 bases of the junction unmatched. CDR3 nucleotide sequence: TGTGCCAGCAGTTCAGGACTAGCTCGGGGGACCGGGGAGCTGTTTTTT. Protein sequence: CASSSGLARGTGELFF.

The chain links TRBV5-1 to TRBJ2-5; TRBD2 agrees at 7 bases. V was pared by 2 bases and J by 5 bases, with 6 bases of the junction left unmatched. This CDR3 has 14 amino acids. Germline V gene sequence: CDR1 SGHRS, CDR2 YFSETQ. The CDR3 here is CASSFIAGGETQYF. The CDR3 nucleotides read TGCGCCAGCAGCTTCATAGCGGGTGGGGAGACCCAGTACTTC.

The chain employs TRBV7-2 and TRBJ2-7; 8 bases line up with TRBD1. Trimming removed 5 bases from V and 2 bases from J; junction bases left unmatched: 8. Germline V lookup: CDR1 SGHTA, CDR2 FQGNSA. This CDR3 comprises 15 residues. CDR3 protein: CASSPGQGQTYEQYF. CDR3 nucleotide sequence: TGTGCCAGCAGCCCCGGACAGGGACAAACCTACGAGCAGTACTTC. Full variable domain (rest looked up from reference TRBV7-2 and TRBJ2-7): GAGVSQSPSNKVTEKGKDVELRCDPISGHTALYWYRQSLGQGLEFLIYFQGNSAPDKSGLPSDRFSAERTGGSVSTLTIQRTQQEDSAVYLCASSPGQGQTYEQYFGPGTRLTVT.

The rearrangement joins TRBV19 to TRBJ2-1; D is perhaps TRBD1 (6 bases). This CDR3 region has 15 residues. The germline gives CDR1 LNHDA, CDR2 SQIVND (reference sequence). Trimming removed 0 bases at V and 7 bases at J, with 13 bases between. For the CDR3, the DNA is TGTGCCAGTAGTATAGACAGGGGCTCTTCAAATGAGCAGTTCTTC. It specifies CASSIDRGSSNEQFF.

DNA for the CDR3: TGTGCCAGCAGTGAAGCCTTTGTGGACAGGGGGCGCTTCACAGATACGCAGTATTTT. This encodes CASSEAFVDRGRFTDTQYF. The chain uses TRBV6-1 and TRBJ2-3; 11 bases match TRBD1. The CDR3 is 19 residues long. Germline CDR1 reads MNHNS; CDR2 reads SASEGT. J was trimmed by 2 bases and V by 0 bases; bases with no gene match: 10.

This CDR3 reads CASSHQPGLRNEKLFF. CDR3 DNA sequence: TGTGCCAGCAGCCACCAACCGGGACTCAGGAATGAAAAACTGTTTTTT. The chain has TRBV3-1 (or the pseudogene TRBV3-2) and TRBJ1-4; TRBD1 is a possible D gene (5 bases). The V end was cut by 3 bases, the J end by 5 bases, with 16 bases between. The CDR3 is made up of 16 amino acids. From germline, CDR1 is LGHDT and CDR2 YNNKEL (reference sequence).

As DNA, the CDR3 is TGTGCCAGCTCACCTACAGGGGCACAGCCCCAGCATTTT. Translated, it gives CASSPTGAQPQHF. The gene calls are TRBV18 and TRBJ1-5; 7 bases are a match to TRBD1. J lost 7 bases, V lost 3 bases, and 3 bases had no gene match. The CDR3 runs 13 residues. Per germline, CDR1 KGHSH and CDR2 LQKENI.

The chain joins TRBV11-2 to TRBJ2-3, with 7 bases that match TRBD1. Unmatched junction bases numbered 8, after V lost 6 bases and J lost 2 bases. This CDR3 spans 15 amino acids. Germline V gene lookup returns CDR1 SGHAT and CDR2 FQNNGV. CDR3: CASRKRQGVTDTQYF. The CDR3 nucleotides read TGTGCCAGCAGGAAACGTCAGGGGGTCACAGATACGCAGTATTTT.

V is TRBV6-2 or TRBV6-3 and J is TRBJ1-1, with TRBD1 as a possible D gene (6 bases). CDR1 and CDR2 (germline): MNHEY, SVGEGT. Trimming pared 5 bases from V and 3 bases from J, leaving 16 bases between. The CDR3 extends over 15 amino acids. The CDR3 is CASSHPRGIDTEAFF. The DNA of the CDR3 is TGTGCCAGCAGTCACCCCAGGGGAATAGACACTGAAGCTTTCTTT.

The chain couples TRBV28 to TRBJ1-5, with 10 bases lining up with TRBD1. Trimming took 5 bases from V and 2 from J; bases not matched to a gene: 15. The germline gives CDR1 MDHEN, CDR2 SYDVKM. The CDR3 totals 19 residues. DNA for the CDR3: TGTGCCAGCAGTCCCGGGACAGGGGCCCCCAAGAGGGGCAATCAGCCCCAGCATTTT. It specifies CASSPGTGAPKRGNQPQHF.

The V gene is TRBV12-5, the J gene TRBJ2-1; D not certain. The CDR3 extends over 13 amino acids. V lost 6 bases, J lost 5 bases, and 11 bases lay in between. CDR1 and CDR2 from the germline V gene are LGHNT and FRNRAP. CDR3: CASGTDGNNEQFF. The CDR3 DNA reads TGTGCTAGTGGCACAGACGGAAACAATGAGCAGTTCTTC.

This clone was seen more than once but under ten times. The chain joins TRBV19 to TRBJ1-5, with 7 bases identical to TRBD1. Germline V gives CDR1 LNHDA, CDR2 SQIVND (reference sequence). Trimming removed 5 bases from V and 6 bases from J; junction bases left unmatched: 10. This CDR3 has 15 residues. The CDR3 loop is CASSEGETGTQPQHF. The DNA of the CDR3 is TGTGCCAGTAGTGAGGGGGAGACAGGGACTCAGCCCCAGCATTTT.

This chain connects TRBV5-6 to TRBJ2-7; TRBD2 is a possible D gene (6 bases). Germline loops: CDR1 SGHDT, CDR2 YYEEEE. Trimming took 2 bases from V and 9 from J, leaving 21 bases between them. The CDR3 has 15 amino acids. CDR3 bases: TGTGCCAGCAGCTTTCCGACGGGAGTAGACGTTGGGCAGTACTTC. It translates to CASSFPTGVDVGQYF.

The J gene is TRBJ2-7, the V gene TRBV15; 8 bases line up with TRBD1. V was clipped by 0 bases and J by 0 bases; unmatched bases: 7. The CDR3 totals 17 residues. The V gene's germline CDR1 is LNHNV and CDR2 YYDKDF (reference sequence). CDR3 coding DNA: TGTGCCACCAGCAGAGAGGGTGGACAGGGAGGCTCCTACGAGCAGTACTTC. Residues: CATSREGGQGGSYEQYF.

The chain has TRBV25-1 and TRBJ2-5; TRBD1 matches 8 bases. CDR1 MGHDK and CDR2 SYGVNS come from the germline V gene. J gave up 10 bases and V 2 bases, and 15 bases lay outside the gene matches. The CDR3 covers 16 residues. This CDR3 is CASSENGPDRGGSQYF. In nucleotides, the CDR3 is TGTGCCAGCAGTGAAAATGGCCCTGACAGGGGAGGCAGCCAGTACTTC. The entire variable domain, with the rest obtained from reference TRBV25-1 and TRBJ2-5, is as follows: EADIYQTPRYLVIGTGKKITLECSQTMGHDKMYWYQQDPGMELHLIHYSYGVNSTEKGDLSSESTVSRIRTEHFPLTLESARPSHTSQYLCASSENGPDRGGSQYFGPGTRLLVL.

The chain carries TRBV28 and TRBJ1-5; TRBD1 agrees at 11 bases. The CDR3 is 16 amino acids. Germline V gives CDR1 MDHEN, CDR2 SYDVKM. With 4 bases clipped from V and 5 bases from J, the junction kept 7 bases outside the gene matches. The CDR3: CASSSTGTGGYQPQHF. The DNA for the CDR3 is TGTGCCAGCAGTTCGACCGGGACAGGGGGTTATCAGCCCCAGCATTTT.

The chain is built from TRBV11-2 and TRBJ1-2; D remains unclear. Germline CDR1 SGHAT, CDR2 FQNNGV. Trimming took 0 bases from V and 2 from J, leaving 4 bases between them. The CDR3 sequence is 13 residues long. This CDR3 is CASSLDPNYGYTF. As DNA, the CDR3 is TGTGCCAGCAGCTTAGATCCGAACTATGGCTACACCTTC.

The chain employs TRBV28 and TRBJ2-2; possible D gene TRBD2, 5 bases. The CDR3 has 15 amino acids. Per germline, CDR1 MDHEN and CDR2 SYDVKM. The V gene lost 7 bases and the J gene lost 2 bases, with 14 bases spanning the gap. This chain's CDR3 is CASNPATGNTGELFF. In nucleotides, the CDR3 is TGTGCCAGCAACCCCGCGACGGGAAACACCGGGGAGCTGTTTTTT.

The chain uses TRBV7-2 and TRBJ2-3; 10 bases agree with TRBD2. The CDR3 spans 16 residues. The germline gives CDR1 SGHTA, CDR2 FQGNSA. Trimming cost V 1 base and J 2 bases; bases outside gene matches: 3. CDR3: CASSLGLAGATDTQYF. The CDR3 region has the DNA TGTGCCAGCAGCTTAGGGCTAGCGGGAGCCACAGATACGCAGTATTTT. Drawing the rest from reference TRBV7-2 and TRBJ2-3, the complete variable domain is GAGVSQSPSNKVTEKGKDVELRCDPISGHTALYWYRQSLGQGLEFLIYFQGNSAPDKSGLPSDRFSAERTGGSVSTLTIQRTQQEDSAVYLCASSLGLAGATDTQYFGPGTRLTVL.

The chain links TRBV7-9 to TRBJ2-5; D is perhaps TRBD1 (8 bases). Germline CDR1 SEHNR, CDR2 FQNEAQ (reference sequence). This CDR3 is built from 16 residues. V lost 4 bases and J lost 5, with 20 bases in between. CDR3 protein: CASSSPRTGRAETQYF. CDR3 bases: TGTGCCAGCAGCTCACCTAGGACAGGGAGGGCGGAGACCCAGTACTTC.

The CDR3 DNA is TGCGCCAGCAGCCGAACAGGCACCGGGGAGCTGTTTTTT. Protein product: CASSRTGTGELFF. V and J are TRBV4-3 and TRBJ2-2; possible D gene TRBD1, 5 bases. Germline lookup yields CDR1 LGHNA and CDR2 YSLEER. CDR3 length: 13 residues. Trimming took off 4 bases at V and 4 bases at J, with 7 bases between the two ends.

This clone was seen just once. The rearrangement links TRBV12-3 or TRBV12-4 to TRBJ2-2, with unresolved D. The V end was cut by 4 bases, the J end by 5 bases, with 8 bases between. The CDR3 has 13 residues. CDR3: CASSYGGTGELFF. In DNA, the CDR3 is TGTGCCAGCAGTTATGGCGGAACCGGGGAGCTGTTTTTT.

This clone was picked up a small number of times. V is TRBV5-6 and J is TRBJ1-2; 10 nucleotides line up with TRBD1. This CDR3 is 13 amino acids long. CDR1 is SGHDT and CDR2 is YYEEEE in the germline V gene. Losses at the gene ends were 4 bases for V and 8 bases for J; bases not matched to a gene: 5. CDR3 sequence (DNA): TGTGCCAGCAGCACCGGGACAGGGGACGGCTACACCTTC. Protein sequence: CASSTGTGDGYTF.